This entry concerns a single T cell receptor (beta chain). As yet, its antigen is unknown. A multiplex PCR was run with 60 Vbeta primers and 13 Jbeta primers. Authors' analysis steps: Roughly 11 million shared chains were among the about 80 million unique TCR beta chains that a later analysis counted. The repertoire was sequenced with immunoSEQ multiplex PCR; TCRdb's copy has only in-frame clones and lacks some. V, J and clone size were drawn from that table, and D and trimming were deduced from the DNA. Seen here are some 130,000 clones, about 74% observed once, and the top ten hold approximately 2%. V lost 2 bases and J lost 5; bases outside the gene matches: 5. The CDR3 sequence is 14 residues long. Germline V gene sequence: CDR1 SGHRS, CDR2 YFSETQ. The data originate from a study of cytomegalovirus exposure and HLA in healthy donors. Study-wide points: The study flagged some 170 TCR beta chains as cytomegalovirus-associated. In an earlier analysis, productive rearrangement rates for most beta V segments clustered near 87% or 30%. Sequencing depth roughly uniform across donors was assumed in presence/absence analyses.

The sequenced sample consisted of PBMCs. The V gene is TRBV5-1, the J gene TRBJ2-5; 8 bases are shared with TRBD1. The TCR was taken from a man aged 25 to 40 in good health and CMV-seronegative. CDR3 DNA: TGCGCCAGCAGCTTCCAGGGGGCGGGGGAGACCCAGTACTTC. Translated: CASSFQGAGETQYF.